The 9 T cell receptor beta chains below were found in one sample sequenced in a study of control samples from healthy donors and cancer patients. Profiling relied on immunoSEQ multiplex PCR, and the TCRdb table lists in-frame clones only, not all of them. The data show about 140,000 clones, with around 90% seen just once and over 9% held by the top ten. Sequenced input: blood. The receptors come from a man aged 30 to 39 in good health.

This chain connects TRBV19 to TRBJ1-5; 7 bases match TRBD1. The CDR3 totals 15 residues. CDR1 is LNHDA, CDR2 SQIVND, per germline (reference sequence). J was trimmed by 4 bases and V by 5 bases; bases with no gene match: 8. This CDR3 is CASSPLGQRNQPQHF. Written as DNA, the CDR3 is TGTGCCAGTAGTCCCCTGGGACAGAGAAATCAGCCCCAGCATTTT.

This rearrangement joins TRBV7-9 to TRBJ1-2; no clear D. Germline V gene data show CDR1 as SEHNR and CDR2 as FQNEAQ (reference sequence). This CDR3 is built from 13 residues. Trimming cost V 1 base and J 4 bases, with 7 bases left between them. The CDR3 DNA follows: TGTGCCAGCAGCTTAGGAGCAGGCTATGGCTACACCTTC. It specifies CASSLGAGYGYTF.

Only one count was recorded for this clone. V usage is TRBV6-6 and J usage is TRBJ1-1; the D is unclear. Germline loops: CDR1 MNHNY, CDR2 SVGAGI (reference sequence). The CDR3 is made up of 14 amino acids. Trimming shortened V by 7 bases and J by 5 bases, and 17 bases separated the two germline ends. The CDR3: CASNSRRKVTEAFF. CDR3 DNA: TGTGCCAGCAACAGTAGACGAAAAGTAACTGAAGCTTTCTTT.

V and J are TRBV5-4 and TRBJ2-7; TRBD1 matches 9 bases. The V and J ends lost 1 base and 4 bases, in that order; junction bases with no gene match: 12. The CDR3 totals 17 residues. Germline lookup yields CDR1 SGHNT and CDR2 YYREEE (reference sequence). The CDR3 region is CASSLYPSTGGSYEQYF. Written as DNA, the CDR3 is TGTGCCAGCAGCTTGTACCCATCGACAGGGGGTTCATACGAGCAGTACTTC.

The chain carries TRBV6-6 and TRBJ1-2, with a possible D match to TRBD1 (6 bases). Between the trimmed V and J ends, which lost 5 bases and 6 bases, there was a span of 16 bases. This CDR3 is 14 amino acids long. Per germline, CDR1 MNHNY and CDR2 SVGAGI (reference sequence). In DNA form, the CDR3 reads TGTGCCAGCAGTCCTTCGGGGCAGGGGCATGGCTACACCTTC. This sequence encodes CASSPSGQGHGYTF.

The V call is TRBV9, the J call TRBJ1-1; the D is unclear. There are 13 residues in the CDR3. Germline lookup yields CDR1 SGDLS and CDR2 YYNGEE. Trimming stripped 2 bases from V and 5 bases from J, with 10 bases between. CDR3 sequence reads: CASSVLDVTEAFF. CDR3 DNA: TGTGCCAGCAGCGTCTTAGACGTTACTGAAGCTTTCTTT.

There are a few counts of this clone. The J gene is TRBJ2-7, the V gene TRBV5-6, with a possible D match to TRBD2 (6 bases). V gave up 3 bases and J gave up 7 bases, with 14 bases separating them. The V gene's germline CDR1 is SGHDT and CDR2 YYEEEE. The CDR3 has 13 amino acids. The CDR3 coding sequence is TGTGCCAGCAGCTCCCTCGGGGGTTTAGAGCAGTACTTC. As protein: CASSSLGGLEQYF.

V gene TRBV5-6 combines with J gene TRBJ2-5, with TRBD2 matching over 10 bases. This CDR3 contains 14 residues. The trim removed 0 bases at V and 5 bases at J, leaving 1 base unmatched. Germline CDR1 is SGHDT and CDR2 is YYEEEE. The CDR3 nucleotides read TGTGCCAGCAGCTTGGAGCGGGAGGGGGAGACCCAGTACTTC. It yields the protein CASSLEREGETQYF.

This clone was found once. The chain joins TRBV6-1 to TRBJ2-3; 11 nucleotides match TRBD1. Germline trimming cut 4 bases from V and 2 bases from J; bases unmatched to any gene: 11. Germline V gene data show CDR1 as MNHNS and CDR2 as SASEGT. The CDR3 extends over 18 amino acids. This chain's CDR3 is CASSGPLGTGGPTDTQYF. CDR3 DNA: TGTGCCAGCAGTGGACCCCTCGGGACAGGGGGACCCACAGATACGCAGTATTTT.